This section outlines one TCR beta chain sequence together with its context. The target of this receptor is not known. Base qualities are not recorded, but no much larger clone differs from it by a single base. The sample belongs to a study of cytomegalovirus exposure and HLA in healthy donors (dated by TCRdb to between 2016 and 2019). Broadly, across the study: According to an earlier analysis of several hundred of the donors, 150 million to 200 million T cells yielded roughly 100 million unique TCR beta sequences and around 280 Gb of sequence data. Approximately 310 gigabases of sequencing data and around 87 million unique TCR sequences were included in an early release covering roughly 700 HLA-typed donors. Among the roughly 400 genotyped donors, around 79% belonged to the genetic ancestry cluster associated with self-reported Caucasian donors. The aim of the study was to test whether cataloging public T cell receptors could identify signatures of past pathogen exposure. The T cell repertoires of 550 to 850 subjects were profiled by immunosequencing and related to cytomegalovirus serostatus. Besides the first cohort of hundreds of subjects, a separate validation cohort made up of roughly 120 different subjects was used. The study combined high-throughput TCR immunosequencing, statistical association of individual TCRs with disease status, and machine learning to predict cytomegalovirus infection status. In a later analysis, previously published TCR beta repertoires from fewer than 750 donors were re-analyzed and high-resolution HLA genotyping was added so that TCR occurrence patterns could be studied. The later analysis used no new phenotypic data to find candidate immune exposures, relying instead on TCR beta sequences and their occurrence across donors. An earlier analysis of fewer than 700 of the donors applied high-throughput TCR beta sequencing to assess whether each TCR beta V gene segment acted as functional or pseudogenic. Alongside the repertoire data, information on donor age, sex, ethnicity and CMV serostatus was compiled. A later genetic analysis used genome-wide SNP genotypes for about 65% of the 666 donors, treating that subset as a discovery cohort. Every repertoire in the discovery cohort had been generated on one and the same sequencing platform. HLA typing included class I and class II loci at four-digit resolution. The number of typed donors differed by locus: about 620-640 for A, B, C, DRB1 and DQB1; approximately 520 for DQA1; 606 for DPA1; and approximately 450 for DPB1. A handful of DR-DQ haplotypes were treated as single units for association and clustering because of strong linkage in the cohort. Among a few hundred genotyped donors of the cohort, an average of roughly 240,000 unique TCR beta nucleotide sequences were sequenced per donor, around a sixth of them non-productive. General conclusions and limits of the study: A later analysis found that most CMV-associated TCR beta chains appeared HLA-restricted, with HLA associations seemingly driven largely by CMV exposure. Because counts were too low, more than 15 rarely observed V segments, including chromosome 9 orphons, were left out of the earlier analysis of over 550 of the donors. Because HLA typing was unavailable for some donors at each locus, only the typed subset was used in association tests. Across donors, most TCR sequences were observed very rarely, whereas some public TCRs were present in many individuals. Compared with equally common non-associated chains, HLA-associated TCR beta chains in a later analysis were more clonally expanded and had lower generation probabilities. Correlated functional status among segregating V segments might reflect linkage disequilibrium, but an unknown experimental factor could not be ruled out. In an earlier analysis of a few hundred of the donors, most TCR beta V segments were observed in productive rearrangements about 87% or about 30% of the time, broadly matching IMGT annotations. According to a later analysis, parvovirus B19, influenza, CMV and Epstein-Barr virus appeared linked to several top co-occurrence clusters. In a later analysis, TCR association rates were found to vary across HLA loci, with the most associated TCRs seen for DRB1 alleles and the fewest for HLA-C alleles. The presence/absence analyses assumed that sequencing depth was roughly uniform across donors, and that assumption may not be true. The study listed 164 TCR beta chains as associated with cytomegalovirus. Immune exposure information for the cohort was limited to CMV serostatus. Strong co-occurrence of HLA alleles, especially DR and DQ, made assigning TCR associations to individual alleles difficult. Specific HLA alleles were associated with 18,000 or so TCR beta sequences at a false discovery rate of 0.05 in a later analysis. In a later genetic analysis, fewer N-insertions in productive TCRs were reported among donors in an Asian-associated ancestry cluster than the roughly 700-donor mean. The 87-base-pair reads could not distinguish some IMGT-functional V segments, including TRBV6-2 and TRBV6-3, so those segments were excluded. The sequencing pipeline was judged likely to have produced a cluster of highly shared sequence variants as a technical artifact. A further reported finding was that TCR beta sequences accurately predicted the HLA-A and HLA-B alleles for most subjects in the first cohort. V-gene and J-gene trimming of TCR beta chains was associated with a missense DCLRE1C variant in a later genetic analysis, and the association was replicated in an independent cohort. Cytomegalovirus status was reported to be diagnosed by the classifier with high specificity and sensitivity in both the original and validation cohorts. In this cohort, only TCR beta chains were sequenced, and detectable features were limited by the absence of alpha or paired-chain data. It was suggested by the authors that the approach could potentially be generalized to other disease states and immunological phenotypes. In vitro tests confirmed that three of the cytomegalovirus-associated TCR beta chains recognize cytomegalovirus antigens.

Trimming removed 5 bases from V and 8 bases from J, leaving 12 bases between the germline ends. The germline V gene gives CDR1 as MNHNS and CDR2 as SASEGT. Its CDR3 holds 12 amino acids, cysteine through phenylalanine. Here the CDR3 DNA is all that survives: 36 bases in frame from base 1. The cohort comprised some 730 healthy bone marrow donors. Cohort members were all nominally healthy when sampled, although unrecorded immune exposures were likely present. The donor was CMV seropositive and belonged to the group of more than 250 seropositive cohort members. A peripheral blood sample was provided by each donor, and peripheral blood mononuclear cells were used for TCR beta sequencing. The Qiagen DNeasy Blood Extraction Kit was used to extract genomic DNA from the blood cell samples. To prepare the library, the immunoSEQ multiplex PCR assay was applied. The multiplex PCR relied on a mix of 60 forward primers for TCR Vbeta segments and 13 reverse primers for TCR Jbeta segments. A multiplex PCR assay on genomic DNA amplified the CDR3 region of rearranged TCR beta genes. The amplified TCR beta libraries were sequenced on the Illumina HiSeq System as 87-base-pair reads. Per the source publication's procedure: Across the 666 repertoires, a later analysis counted tens of millions of unique TCR beta chains, some 11 million of which were shared by at least two donors. Raw reads were error-corrected and collapsed into unique sequences with a nearest-neighbor algorithm that merged closely related sequences to remove PCR and sequencing errors. To assign V, D and J gene segments, CDR3 sequences were aligned to IMGT reference sequences. For a sequence to be retained, a match of at least six nucleotides was required to both a V gene segment and a J gene segment. A rearrangement counted as productive if the CDR3 had no stop codons and remained in frame with V and J, and every other rearrangement counted as non-productive. CDR3 was defined by IMGT convention, running from the second conserved V-encoded cysteine to the conserved J-encoded phenylalanine. The earlier analysis of about 610 of the donors excluded sequences that lacked an unambiguous match to a single V gene segment. In an earlier analysis of approximately 590 of the donors, a V segment was called functional when productive rearrangements were above 56.7%, and segregating when the standard deviation between donors exceeded 5%. A statistical classification framework was built to diagnose cytomegalovirus status from the catalog of TCR beta chain sequences. In a later analysis, TCR nucleotide sequences were compared against IMGT/GENE-DB human TR gene sequences so that V and J genes could be assigned. The TCRdist pipeline was used in a later analysis to assign CDR3 sequences and most-parsimonious VDJ recombination scenarios. In a later analysis, each TCR beta chain was defined by its CDR3 amino acid sequence together with its V-gene family, and reads lacking a unique V-gene family were excluded. In a later analysis, nearly 600 highly shared, low-generation-probability nucleotide sequences were removed to address suspected cross-contamination and a sequencing artifact. For each public chain, a later analysis derived a clonal expansion index from normalized ranks of inferred template counts within each repertoire. In a later analysis, generation probabilities were computed with a VDJ recombination model fitted to out-of-frame rearrangements, and the resulting probabilities were checked against IGoR. In a later analysis, hypergeometric tests were used to score TCR-TCR, TCR-HLA and TCR-CMV co-occurrence, with a repertoire-size bias correction applied to TCR pairs. In a later analysis, false discovery rates were estimated by permuting HLA or CMV assignments 20 times. In a later analysis, co-occurring TCRs were grouped with DBSCAN, and TCRdist sequence similarity was added when clustering was performed within HLA-allele-positive subsets. Co-occurrence clustering excluded repertoires with fewer than 30,000 or more than 120,000 public chains, plus five with anomalous nucleotide sharing. The source is immuneACCESS, and TCRdb retained only in-frame sequences with V and J called. Part of the clones is not carried over; for the studies checked, unresolved V genes explain less than half of this, and the remainder is unexplained. That table furnishes V, J and clone size, whereas the DNA furnished D and trimming. Here the sample has about 61,000 clones; about 89% occur a single time. Clones ranked in the top ten supply about 1.6% of the sample.

The receptor was derived from a man aged 30-40 years in good health and CMV-seropositive. Source material: PBMCs. This chain joins TRBV6-1 to TRBJ1-2; TRBD1 is a possible D gene, resting on 5 matching bases. The nucleotide sequence reads as follows: TGTGCCAGCAGTCGCGGGGCGGGAGGCTACACCTTC. This gives the protein CASSRGAGGYTF.